The 20 T cell receptor beta chains below were found in one sample sequenced in a study of OX40 agonist ivuxolimab in advanced cancers. Here immunoSEQ multiplex PCR was the method, and the copy in TCRdb shows in-frame clones only, minus some. This table holds 48,000 or so clones, about 81% found once. Sequenced material: CD4+ or CD8+ T cells sorted from blood, taken in a trial of the OX40 agonist ivuxolimab. The receptors were gathered from an adult with an advanced solid tumor such as melanoma, head and neck, liver or kidney cancer.

This clone was picked up one time. The V gene is TRBV11-2, the J gene TRBJ2-3, with a possible D match to TRBD1 (5 bases). In germline, CDR1 is SGHAT, CDR2 FQNNGV. The CDR3 length is 15 residues. Trimming removed 7 bases from V and 2 bases from J, with 16 bases in between. The CDR3 loop is CASTQPGLLTDTQYF. The CDR3 nucleotides are TGTGCCAGCACCCAGCCAGGGCTACTCACAGATACGCAGTATTTT.

The V call is TRBV2, the J call TRBJ2-5, with a possible D match to TRBD2 (5 bases). The J call may not be correct, given that the DNA end is closer to TRBJ2-7. Per germline, CDR1 SNHLY and CDR2 FYNNEI. CDR3 size: 13 residues. Here the CDR3 DNA reads TGTGCCAGCAACGGGGTCGGGACCTACGAGCAGTACTTC. This sequence encodes CASNGVGTYEQYF.

The V and J genes are TRBV5-4 and TRBJ2-3; the D gene is possibly TRBD2 (6 bases). The CDR3 has 15 amino acids. V was shortened by 1 base and J by 0 bases, with 9 bases between the two germline ends. The germline V gene has CDR1 SGHNT and CDR2 YYREEE (reference sequence). CDR3 region: CASSLIGGSTDTQYF. The CDR3 DNA is TGTGCCAGCAGCTTGATCGGGGGAAGCACAGATACGCAGTATTTT.

The chain links TRBV5-4 to TRBJ2-3; 8 bases are a match to TRBD1. The length of the CDR3 is 16 residues. The junction had 7 bases not matched to a gene; V was cut back by 2 bases and J by 2 bases. Germline CDR1 SGHNT, CDR2 YYREEE (reference sequence). The CDR3 DNA sequence: TGTGCCAGCAGCTTAGCACAGGGGGTCAACACAGATACGCAGTATTTT. This codes for CASSLAQGVNTDTQYF. Combining the CDR3 with reference TRBV5-4 and TRBJ2-3 gives the whole variable domain ETGVTQSPTHLIKTRGQQVTLRCSSQSGHNTVSWYQQALGQGPQFIFQYYREEENGRGNFPPRFSGLQFPNYSSELNVNALELDDSALYLCASSLAQGVNTDTQYFGPGTRLTVL.

The genes are TRBV7-9 and TRBJ2-1; 9 positions match TRBD1. Germline V gene sequence: CDR1 SEHNR, CDR2 FQNEAQ (reference sequence). V was clipped by 4 bases and J by 5 bases; unmatched bases: 6. The CDR3 is made up of 15 amino acids. The CDR3 sequence is CASSSGTGLNNEQFF. CDR3 nucleotides: TGTGCCAGCAGCTCCGGGACAGGGTTGAACAATGAGCAGTTCTTC. The variable domain in full, with the rest retrieved from reference TRBV7-9 and TRBJ2-1, is DTGVSQNPRHKITKRGQNVTFRCDPISEHNRLYWYRQTLGQGPEFLTYFQNEAQLEKSRLLSDRFSAERPKGSFSTLEIQRTEQGDSAMYLCASSSGTGLNNEQFFGPGTRLTVL.

V is TRBV10-3 and J is TRBJ2-7; 11 nucleotides agree with TRBD2. V was pared by 4 bases and J by 6 bases, with 5 bases of the junction left unmatched. Germline-derived CDR1 and CDR2 are ENHRY and SYGVKD. The CDR3 is 14 residues long. The CDR3 sequence: CAISVAGGPVEQYF. For the CDR3, the DNA is TGTGCCATCAGTGTAGCGGGAGGGCCCGTCGAGCAGTACTTC.

Only one count was recorded for this clone. Written as DNA, the CDR3 is TGTGCCAGTAGTATAGTCCCGTCGGGGGCTAGCAATCAGCCCCAGCATTTT. Translated: CASSIVPSGASNQPQHF. J is TRBJ1-5 and V is TRBV19; a possible D gene is TRBD1 (6 bases). Between the trimmed V and J ends, which lost 1 base and 0 bases, there was a span of 13 bases. CDR3 length equals 17 residues. Germline CDR1 is LNHDA and CDR2 is SQIVND (reference sequence).

J is TRBJ2-1 and V is TRBV11-3; D might be TRBD1 (6 bases). Germline V CDR1 and CDR2: SGHNT, YENEEA. V was shortened by 5 bases and J by 5 bases, with 13 bases between the two germline ends. CDR3 length equals 14 residues. CDR3 DNA sequence: TGTGCCAGCAGCCAGGGGTTGAGGAACAATGAGCAGTTCTTC. Its protein is CASSQGLRNNEQFF.

The V call is TRBV5-8, the J call TRBJ1-5; unclear D gene. This CDR3 is 16 amino acids long. Looked up from germline, CDR1 is SGHTS and CDR2 is YDEGEE. The ends were cut back, 2 bases at V and 0 bases at J, with 12 bases in the middle. The CDR3 sequence: CASSFPGSYSNQPQHF. CDR3 nucleotides: TGTGCCAGCAGCTTCCCCGGTTCGTATAGCAATCAGCCCCAGCATTTT.

The chain recombines TRBV5-8 with TRBJ1-5; no definite D call. Per germline, CDR1 SGHTS and CDR2 YDEGEE. Between the trimmed V and J ends, which lost 1 base and 0 bases, there was a span of 8 bases. The CDR3 has 15 residues. CDR3 region: CASSLNTYSNQPQHF. The CDR3, as DNA: TGTGCCAGCAGCTTGAATACCTATAGCAATCAGCCCCAGCATTTT. Filled out from reference TRBV5-8 and TRBJ1-5, the complete variable domain reads EAGVTQSPTHLIKTRGQQATLRCSPISGHTSVYWYQQALGLGLQFLLWYDEGEERNRGNFPPRFSGRQFPNYSSELNVNALELEDSALYLCASSLNTYSNQPQHFGDGTRLSIL.

The gene calls are TRBV6-1 and TRBJ2-7; D gene uncertain. The CDR3 contains 13 residues. From germline, CDR1 is MNHNS and CDR2 SASEGT. V lost 7 bases to trimming and J lost 2 bases, with 12 bases between them. The CDR3 DNA follows: TGTGCCAGCACCCACTCCAGCGCCTACGAGCAGTACTTC. It translates to CASTHSSAYEQYF.

The CDR3 nucleotides read TGCAGCGTCGAGGGGGGTAACGACGCAGATACGCAGTATTTT. It is translated as CSVEGGNDADTQYF. The chain couples TRBV29-1 to TRBJ2-3; D possibly uses TRBD1 or TRBD2 (6 bases each). Trimming left V 6 bases short and J 4 bases short, with 17 bases between. The CDR3 consists of 14 residues. Germline V gene data show CDR1 as SQVTM and CDR2 as ANQGSEA.

J is TRBJ2-3 and V is TRBV30; D remains ambiguous. Germline CDR1 and CDR2: GTSNPN and SVGIG (reference sequence). Trimming left V 0 bases short and J 11 bases short, with 9 bases between. The CDR3 is 11 residues long. For the CDR3, the DNA is TGTGCCTGGAGTGTCTCCAGGCTGCAGTATTTT. Translation: CAWSVSRLQYF. The full variable domain, rest sourced from reference TRBV30 and TRBJ2-3, is SQTIHQWPATLVQPVGSPLSLECTVEGTSNPNLYWYRQAAGRGLQLLFYSVGIGQISSEVPQNLSASRPQDRQFILSSKKLLLSDSGFYLCAWSVSRLQYFGPGTRLTVL.

V usage is TRBV7-9 and J usage is TRBJ2-5; D remains ambiguous. The germline V gene has CDR1 SEHNR and CDR2 FQNEAQ (reference sequence). The CDR3 sequence is 13 residues long. The ends were cut back, 7 bases at V and 5 bases at J, with 14 bases in the middle. The CDR3 DNA reads as TGTGCCAGCAACGCGCGAGGAGCGGAGACCCAGTACTTC. As protein: CASNARGAETQYF.

This chain links TRBV30 with TRBJ2-3; no firm D call. The ends were cut back, 2 bases at V and 0 bases at J, with 9 bases in the middle. The CDR3 covers 14 residues. Germline V gives CDR1 GTSNPN, CDR2 SVGIG (reference sequence). The CDR3 DNA reads as TGTGCCTGGAGTATCGCAGTAAGCACAGATACGCAGTATTTT. Translation: CAWSIAVSTDTQYF.

The chain carries TRBV28 and TRBJ2-7; no clear D. Germline lookup yields CDR1 MDHEN and CDR2 SYDVKM. This CDR3 contains 11 residues. V lost 1 base and J 5 bases, leaving 3 bases between the germline ends. CDR3 in amino acids: CASSLSDEQYF. In DNA form, the CDR3 reads TGTGCCAGCAGTTTATCGGACGAGCAGTACTTC.

This clone was observed a handful of times. This chain connects TRBV13 to TRBJ2-7, with no clear D. Germline V lookup: CDR1 PRHDT, CDR2 FYEKMQ (reference sequence). This CDR3 is 11 amino acids long. Trimming cost V 5 bases and J 4 bases, with 6 bases left between them. CDR3 amino acids: CASSREYEQYF. The CDR3 nucleotides read TGTGCCAGCAGCCGAGAATACGAGCAGTACTTC.

The chain employs TRBV7-2 and TRBJ1-2; perhaps TRBD1 as D (6 bases). CDR3 size: 13 residues. Trimming removed 1 base at V and 4 bases at J, with 7 bases between. The germline CDR1 and CDR2 sequences are SGHTA and FQGNSA. The CDR3 region has the DNA TGTGCCAGCAGCTTAGTAGGGGGCTATGGCTACACCTTC. Its translation is CASSLVGGYGYTF.

The J gene is TRBJ2-2, the V gene TRBV27, with TRBD2 matching over 9 bases. The germline gives CDR1 MNHEY, CDR2 SMNVEV (reference sequence). The CDR3 length is 15 residues. The trim removed 2 bases at V and 5 bases at J, leaving 3 bases unmatched. The CDR3 spells CASSLATSGTGELFF. DNA of the CDR3: TGTGCCAGCAGTTTAGCGACTAGCGGTACCGGGGAGCTGTTTTTT.

The rearrangement uses TRBV2 and TRBJ1-2; maybe TRBD1 (6 bases). The CDR3 length is 14 residues. Trimming stripped 1 base from V and 8 bases from J, with 14 bases between. Germline V gene data show CDR1 as SNHLY and CDR2 as FYNNEI. In DNA form, the CDR3 reads TGTGCCAGCAGTGAAGATGGGGACACCAGGGGCTACACCTTC. Amino acids: CASSEDGDTRGYTF.